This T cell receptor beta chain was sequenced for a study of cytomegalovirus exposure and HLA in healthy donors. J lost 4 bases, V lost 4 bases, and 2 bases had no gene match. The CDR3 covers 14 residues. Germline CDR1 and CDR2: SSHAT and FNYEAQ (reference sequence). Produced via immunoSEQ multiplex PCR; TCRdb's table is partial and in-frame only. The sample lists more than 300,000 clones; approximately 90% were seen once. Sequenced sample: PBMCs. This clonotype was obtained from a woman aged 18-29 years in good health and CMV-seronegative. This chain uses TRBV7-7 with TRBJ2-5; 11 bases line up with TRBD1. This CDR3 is CASSSGQGGETQYF. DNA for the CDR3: TGTGCCAGCAGCTCGGGACAGGGGGGAGAGACCCAGTACTTC.